Listed below are T cell receptor beta chains from one sample, sequenced in a study of blood T cells in healthy people across ages. MiXCR, applied by TCRdb to the 5' RACE reads, yields one record per CDR3 protein. The data show about 1 million distinct CDR3 sequences, around 43% seen once. Sequenced: blood. These TCRs come from a woman aged 55-70 years in good health. Both conserved end residues are part of each CDR3. The D gene is left open where the match is weak. Not all rows give a size; the values are once, few, many and, for expanded clones, a class.

j_gene,d_gene,v_gene,abundance,CDR3nt,CDR3aa
TRBJ1-5,NA,TRBV2,NA,TGTGCCAGCAGTGATTGGGATCAGCCCCAGCATTTT,CASSDWDQPQHF
TRBJ1-4,NA,TRBV5-1,NA,TGCGCCAGCAGCGTCGGGACGACTAATGAAAAACTGTTTTTT,CASSVGTTNEKLFF
TRBJ2-4,NA,TRBV25-1,NA,TGTGCCAGCAGGGGAGACTTACCAGCCAAAAACATTCAGTACTTC,CASRGDLPAKNIQYF
TRBJ1-5,NA,TRBV6-1,NA,TGTGCCAGCAGTGATCACCAGGGGAGCAATCAGCCCCAGCATTTT,CASSDHQGSNQPQHF
TRBJ2-7,NA,TRBV7-3,few,TGTGCCAGCAGCTTAACGAAGAAGGATGAGCAGTACTTC,CASSLTKKDEQYF
TRBJ2-7,NA,TRBV7-2,NA,TGTGCCAGCAGCTTATATACTGACCTGGGCAATGAGCAGTACTTC,CASSLYTDLGNEQYF
TRBJ1-6,NA,TRBV6-1,NA,TGTGCCAGCAGCGCCTCCTATAATTCACCCCTCCACTTT,CASSASYNSPLHF
TRBJ1-2,TRBD1,TRBV9,few,TGTGCCAGCAGCGCCGCGGCTGGGACAGATTATGGCTACACCTTC,CASSAAAGTDYGYTF
TRBJ2-7,NA,TRBV9,few,TGTGCCAGCAGCGTAAACCCCTCGGCGGGGGCGAGTGAGCAGTACTTC,CASSVNPSAGASEQYF
TRBJ2-3,TRBD2,TRBV20-1,NA,TGCAGTGCTTGGCGGGAGTTATCGGCTACGCAGTATTTT,CSAWRELSATQYF